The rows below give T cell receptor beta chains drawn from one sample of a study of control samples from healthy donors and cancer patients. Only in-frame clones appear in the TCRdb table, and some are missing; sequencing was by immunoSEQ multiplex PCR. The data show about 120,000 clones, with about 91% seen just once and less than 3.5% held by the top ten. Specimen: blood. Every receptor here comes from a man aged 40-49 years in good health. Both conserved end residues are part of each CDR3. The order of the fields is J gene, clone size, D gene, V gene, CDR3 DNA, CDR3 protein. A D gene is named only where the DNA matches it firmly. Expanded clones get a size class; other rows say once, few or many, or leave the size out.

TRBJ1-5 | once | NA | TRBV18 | TGTGCCAGCTCACCAGCAGGGGCCTTAGATCAGCCCCAGCATTTT | CASSPAGALDQPQHF
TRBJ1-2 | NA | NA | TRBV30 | TGTGCCTGGAGTGGCCCGGGACTCCTAGCCGGTGGCTACACCTTC | CAWSGPGLLAGGYTF
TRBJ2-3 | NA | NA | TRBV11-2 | TGTGCCAGCAACGAACCAGGGTGGGATACGCAGTATTTT | CASNEPGWDTQYF
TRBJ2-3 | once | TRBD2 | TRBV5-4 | TGTGCCAGCAGGCGCGGGGGGGCGCTGAATGCAGATACGCAGTATTTT | CASRRGGALNADTQYF
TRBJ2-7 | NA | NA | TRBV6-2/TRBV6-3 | TGTGCCAGCAGTTACTTTACTCTGGCTTACGAGCAGTACTTC | CASSYFTLAYEQYF
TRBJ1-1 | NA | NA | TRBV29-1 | TGCAGCGTTGGGCGGACAGAGAACACTGAAGCTTTCTTT | CSVGRTENTEAFF
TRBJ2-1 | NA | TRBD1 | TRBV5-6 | TGTGCCAGCAGCTTTAGGGTCAGGGGGCGCTTGAAGGACAATGAGCAGTTCTTC | CASSFRVRGRLKDNEQFF
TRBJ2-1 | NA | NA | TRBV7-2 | TGTGCCAGCAGCAGATACCGGACAGACAATGAGCAGTTCTTC | CASSRYRTDNEQFF
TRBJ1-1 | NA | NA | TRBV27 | TGTGCCAGCAGTTTTAGCACAGGTTTGGGTGAAGCTTTCTTT | CASSFSTGLGEAFF
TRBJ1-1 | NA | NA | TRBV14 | TGTGCCAGCAGCCAAGGGTCCGGCAGAGAAGCTTTCTTT | CASSQGSGREAFF
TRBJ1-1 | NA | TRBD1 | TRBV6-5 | TGTGCCAGCAGTTACTCGACAGGGTTGGGTGAAGCTTTCTTT | CASSYSTGLGEAFF
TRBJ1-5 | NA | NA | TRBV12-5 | TGTGCTAGTGGCTTGGGACACCTTAGCAATCAGCCCCAGCATTTT | CASGLGHLSNQPQHF